The rows below give T cell receptor beta chains drawn from one sample of a study of TIL therapy for anti-PD-1-resistant metastatic lung cancer. Sequenced by immunoSEQ multiplex PCR; TCRdb stores in-frame clones only, minus some. The sample comprises around 15,000 clones, 70% to 85% of which are singletons, and around 35% rests with the top ten. The source material was blood, sampled at baseline. The receptors stem from a person aged 25 to 80 with non-small cell lung cancer. The CDR3 runs from the conserved cysteine through the conserved F or W. D genes are given only for firm matches. A row's size may be missing; if present it is once, few, many or a size class.

TRBJ2-1 TRBV9 TRBD2 NA CASSTTLAGGHNEQFF TGTGCCAGCAGTACTACCCTAGCGGGGGGCCACAATGAGCAGTTCTTC
TRBJ1-6 TRBV10-1 NA NA CASSPPEDGADSPLHF TGCGCCAGCAGTCCTCCCGAGGACGGGGCGGATTCACCCCTCCACTTT
TRBJ2-3 TRBV4-2 TRBD2 few CASSQAAGGTDTQYF TGTGCCAGCAGCCAAGCCGCGGGGGGCACAGATACGCAGTATTTT
TRBJ2-3 TRBV2 TRBD1 NA CASSQQGGTQYF TGTGCCAGCAGCCAACAGGGGGGTACGCAGTATTTT
TRBJ2-2 TRBV6-5 NA few CASTRPTGELFF TGTGCCAGCACCCGACCAACCGGGGAGCTGTTTTTT
TRBJ2-2 TRBV19 TRBD1 NA CASSKGRGRYTGELFF TGTGCCAGTAGTAAGGGCAGGGGGCGTTACACCGGGGAGCTGTTTTTT
TRBJ1-3 TRBV6-1 NA NA CASSERMELSGNTIYF TGTGCCAGCAGTGAACGGATGGAGCTCTCTGGAAACACCATATATTTT
TRBJ2-3 TRBV6-6 TRBD1 NA CASTLGDRAFTDTQYF TGTGCCAGCACCCTTGGGGACAGGGCTTTCACAGATACGCAGTATTTT
TRBJ2-3 TRBV9 TRBD2 NA CASSAQGLAGDTDTQYF TGTGCCAGCAGCGCCCAAGGACTAGCGGGGGACACAGATACGCAGTATTTT
TRBJ1-2 TRBV2 NA NA CASSPGGSDGYTF TGTGCCAGCAGCCCGGGGGGGTCGGATGGCTACACCTTC
TRBJ2-7 TRBV10-3 TRBD1 once CAISPGRDRAYEQYF TGTGCCATCAGTCCAGGCCGGGACAGGGCCTACGAGCAGTACTTC
TRBJ1-3 TRBV6-1 NA NA CASKGGRNTIYF TGTGCCAGCAAGGGGGGTAGAAACACCATATATTTT
TRBJ2-3 TRBV6-5 NA NA CASSYQGSRTDTQYF TGTGCCAGCAGTTACCAGGGCAGTCGCACAGATACGCAGTATTTT
TRBJ2-7 TRBV7-8 TRBD1 NA CAVRKTGGPSYEQYF TGTGCCGTCAGGAAAACAGGGGGACCCTCCTACGAGCAGTACTTC
TRBJ2-5 TRBV7-2 TRBD1 NA CASSLSDRGPETQYF TGTGCCAGCAGCTTATCGGACAGGGGGCCGGAGACCCAGTACTTC
TRBJ2-2 TRBV6-4 NA NA CASSAVLANTGELFF TGTGCCAGCAGCGCCGTTCTCGCGAACACCGGGGAGCTGTTTTTT
TRBJ1-1 TRBV2 NA NA CASSEERGRGEAFF TGTGCCAGCAGTGAAGAGAGGGGCCGGGGTGAAGCTTTCTTT
TRBJ2-7 TRBV10-3 TRBD2 NA CAISESTSGDYEQYF TGTGCCATCAGTGAGTCTACTAGCGGGGACTACGAGCAGTACTTC
TRBJ2-2 TRBV6-5 NA NA CASSYSRPGELFF TGTGCCAGCAGTTACTCCCGTCCCGGGGAGCTGTTTTTT
TRBJ1-5 TRBV27 NA NA CASSLTGSNQPQHF TGTGCCAGCAGTTTGACTGGGAGCAATCAGCCCCAGCATTTT
TRBJ2-6 TRBV19 TRBD1 NA CASSDRASGANVLTF TGTGCCAGTAGCGACAGGGCATCTGGGGCCAACGTCCTGACTTTC
TRBJ2-3 TRBV9 NA NA CASSVGGPRDTQYF TGTGCCAGCAGCGTCGGGGGCCCAAGGGATACGCAGTATTTT
TRBJ2-7 TRBV27 TRBD1 NA CASTTKGQGYYEQYF TGTGCCAGCACCACCAAGGGACAGGGTTACTACGAGCAGTACTTC
TRBJ2-3 TRBV15 TRBD1 NA CATSRGGQAGTDTQYF TGTGCCACCAGCAGAGGTGGACAGGCCGGGACAGATACGCAGTATTTT